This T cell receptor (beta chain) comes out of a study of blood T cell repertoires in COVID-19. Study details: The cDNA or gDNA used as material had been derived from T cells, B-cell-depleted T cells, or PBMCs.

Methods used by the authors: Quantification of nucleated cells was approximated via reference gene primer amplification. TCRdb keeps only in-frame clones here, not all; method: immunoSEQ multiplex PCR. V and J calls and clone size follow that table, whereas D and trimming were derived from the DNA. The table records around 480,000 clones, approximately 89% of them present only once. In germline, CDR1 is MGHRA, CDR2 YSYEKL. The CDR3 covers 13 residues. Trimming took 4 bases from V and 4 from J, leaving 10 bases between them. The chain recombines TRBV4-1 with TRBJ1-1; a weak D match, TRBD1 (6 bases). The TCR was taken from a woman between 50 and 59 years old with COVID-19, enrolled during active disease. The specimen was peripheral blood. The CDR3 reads CASSLDRSTEAFF. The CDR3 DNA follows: TGCGCCAGCAGCCTCGACAGGAGCACTGAAGCTTTCTTT.